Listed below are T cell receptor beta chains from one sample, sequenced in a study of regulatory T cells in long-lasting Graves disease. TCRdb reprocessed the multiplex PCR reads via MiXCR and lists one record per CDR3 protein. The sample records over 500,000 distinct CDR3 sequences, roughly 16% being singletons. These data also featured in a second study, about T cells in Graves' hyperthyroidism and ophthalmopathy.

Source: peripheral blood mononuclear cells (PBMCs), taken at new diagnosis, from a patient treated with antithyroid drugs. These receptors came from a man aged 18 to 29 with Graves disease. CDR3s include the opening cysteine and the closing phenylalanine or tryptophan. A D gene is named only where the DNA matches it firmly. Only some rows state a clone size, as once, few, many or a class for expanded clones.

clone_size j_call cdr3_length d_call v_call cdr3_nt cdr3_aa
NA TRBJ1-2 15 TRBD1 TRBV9 TGTGCCAGCAGCCTAGGGACAGGGACCCCCTATGGCTACACCTTC CASSLGTGTPYGYTF
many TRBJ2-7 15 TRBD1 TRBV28 TGTGCCAGCAGTTTCCCGGACAGGGAGGTAAACGAGCAGTACTTC CASSFPDREVNEQYF
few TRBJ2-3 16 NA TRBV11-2 TGTGCCAGCAGCTTAGCACCCCATTACCCCACAGATACGCAGTATTTT CASSLAPHYPTDTQYF
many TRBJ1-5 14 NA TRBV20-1 TGCAGTGCTAGTACCCCAGTTGGGGAGCAGCCCCAGCATTTT CSASTPVGEQPQHF
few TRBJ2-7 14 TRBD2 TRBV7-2 TGTGCCAGCAGCCCAGGGACTACCCTGGGCGAGCAGTACTTC CASSPGTTLGEQYF
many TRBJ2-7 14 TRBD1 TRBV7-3 TGTGCCAGCAGCCCCGGACAGGGGGCATGGGAGCAGTACTTC CASSPGQGAWEQYF
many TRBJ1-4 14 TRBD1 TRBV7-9 TGTGCCAGCAGCATAGACAGGGGGCCTGAAAAACTGTTTTTT CASSIDRGPEKLFF
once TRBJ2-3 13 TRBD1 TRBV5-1 TGCGCCAGCAAACAGGGGGCCACAGATACGCAGTATTTT CASKQGATDTQYF
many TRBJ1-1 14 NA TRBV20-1 TGCAGTACGTACAGGGCTTCGATGAACACTGAAGCTTTCTTT CSTYRASMNTEAFF
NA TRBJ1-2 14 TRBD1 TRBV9 TGTGCCAGCAGCGTAGCTACAGGGGACTATGGCTACACCTTC CASSVATGDYGYTF
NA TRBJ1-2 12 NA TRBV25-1 TGTGCCAGCAGTGACGTAGGCTATGGCTACACCTTC CASSDVGYGYTF
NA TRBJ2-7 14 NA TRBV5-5 TGTGCCAGCAGCTCCCCCCCCCCGGGTTACGAGCAGTACTTC CASSSPPPGYEQYF
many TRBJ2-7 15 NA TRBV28 TGTGCCAGCAGTGATTCGTACAGGGAATCCTACGAGCAGTACTTC CASSDSYRESYEQYF
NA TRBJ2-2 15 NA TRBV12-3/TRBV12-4 TGTGCCAGCAGTTTAACACCAGGCAGAACCGGGGAGCTGTTTTTT CASSLTPGRTGELFF
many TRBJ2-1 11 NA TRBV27 TGTGCCAGCAGTACAAGCAATGAGCAGTTCTTC CASSTSNEQFF
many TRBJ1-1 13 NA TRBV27 TGTGCCAGCAGTTTAAGCGGGGTCACTGAAGCTTTCTTT CASSLSGVTEAFF
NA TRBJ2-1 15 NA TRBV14 TGTGCCAGCAGCCAAGGGTTAGGCTATTTGAATGAGCAGTTCTTC CASSQGLGYLNEQFF